A selection of T cell receptor beta chains follows, all from one sample in a study of cytomegalovirus exposure and HLA in healthy donors. Measured with immunoSEQ multiplex PCR; TCRdb has only the in-frame clones, and not every one. The specimen's table records 150,000 to 250,000 clones. The specimen sequenced was PBMCs. The receptor set was obtained from a boy aged 5-17 years in good health and CMV-seronegative. The CDR3 runs from the conserved cysteine through the conserved F or W. The D gene is left open where the match is weak.

>TRBV28|.|TRBJ1-4
CASSSALAGLREKLFF
TGTGCCAGCAGTTCGGCGTTAGCGGGGTTAAGAGAAAAACTGTTTTTT
>TRBV7-9|.|TRBJ1-3
CASSPWTDKMAIYF
TGTGCCAGCAGCCCGTGGACGGACAAAATGGCCATATATTTT
>TRBV25-1|.|TRBJ2-5
CASSRQTVSQETQYF
TGTGCCAGCAGTAGACAGACAGTCTCTCAAGAGACCCAGTACTTC
>TRBV25-1|.|TRBJ2-7
CASSEYPGTSYEQYF
TGTGCCAGCAGTGAATATCCCGGGACATCCTACGAGCAGTACTTC
>TRBV5-1|.|TRBJ2-7
CASSLGSVSGSYEQYF
TGCGCCAGCAGCTTGGGGTCAGTATCTGGCTCCTACGAGCAGTACTTC
>TRBV6-5|.|TRBJ1-5
CASSRRRNQPQHF
TGTGCCAGCAGCCGTCGTCGCAATCAGCCCCAGCATTTT
>TRBV19|.|TRBJ1-2
CASSSGKNYGYTF
TGTGCCAGTAGTTCGGGGAAGAACTATGGCTACACCTTC
>TRBV6-6|.|TRBJ2-5
CASSPDSSQETQYF
TGTGCCAGCAGCCCCGACAGCTCACAAGAGACCCAGTACTTC
>TRBV27|.|TRBJ2-7
CASSILTGHSYEQYF
TGTGCCAGCAGTATCCTGACAGGCCACTCCTACGAGCAGTACTTC
>TRBV19|.|TRBJ2-7
CASSPEIGAGAWNEQYF
TGTGCCAGTAGCCCCGAAATAGGGGCAGGGGCCTGGAACGAGCAGTACTTC
>TRBV7-9|.|TRBJ2-5
CASSPTRETQYF
TGTGCCAGCAGCCCAACCAGGGAGACCCAGTACTTC
>TRBV7-9|.|TRBJ2-7
CASSFGQSSYEQYF
TGTGCCAGCAGCTTTGGGCAGAGCTCCTACGAGCAGTACTTC
>TRBV7-2|TRBD2|TRBJ2-3
CASSKTSGVYTDTQYF
TGTGCCAGCAGCAAGACTAGCGGGGTATACACAGATACGCAGTATTTT
>TRBV19|TRBD1|TRBJ1-2
CASSIRGRGRDGYTF
TGTGCCAGTAGTATTCGTGGCAGGGGGCGGGATGGCTACACCTTC
>TRBV6-5|TRBD1|TRBJ2-1
CASRTDRGLDNEQFF
TGTGCCAGCAGGACAGACAGGGGGCTGGACAATGAGCAGTTCTTC
>TRBV6-5|.|TRBJ1-2
CASSYGGPGLSLGYTF
TGTGCCAGCAGTTACGGAGGACCGGGACTAAGTCTTGGCTACACCTTC
>TRBV5-1|.|TRBJ1-1
CASSLRYSGTEAFF
TGCGCCAGCAGCTTGCGATATAGCGGCACTGAAGCTTTCTTT
>TRBV27|TRBD2|TRBJ2-3
CATAGEVTDTQYF
TGTGCCACCGCGGGGGAGGTCACAGATACGCAGTATTTT
>TRBV5-1|.|TRBJ1-1
CASSSTGPMNTEAFF
TGCGCCAGCAGCTCTACAGGACCCATGAACACTGAAGCTTTCTTT
>TRBV30|.|TRBJ1-1
CAWSPGGSF
TGTGCCTGGAGTCCCGGGGGTTCCTTT
>TRBV5-4|TRBD1|TRBJ2-7
CASSFKTGSHEQYF
TGTGCCAGCAGCTTCAAGACAGGGAGCCACGAGCAGTACTTC
>TRBV30|.|TRBJ2-7
CAWKGEGEAEEQYF
TGTGCCTGGAAAGGGGAGGGGGAAGCCGAGGAGCAGTACTTC
>TRBV18|TRBD1|TRBJ1-2
CASSQDAYRGSGYTF
TGTGCCAGCTCACAAGACGCCTACAGGGGCAGTGGCTACACCTTC
>TRBV6-1|TRBD1|TRBJ1-6
CASRTGIAWHSPLHF
TGTGCCAGCAGGACAGGGATTGCGTGGCATTCACCCCTCCACTTT
>TRBV19|.|TRBJ2-2
CASSYRDTYTGELFF
TGTGCCAGTAGCTACCGGGACACCTACACCGGGGAGCTGTTTTTT
>TRBV6-5|TRBD1|TRBJ2-5
CASRETGPPGTQYF
TGTGCCAGCAGGGAGACAGGGCCCCCTGGGACCCAGTACTTC
>TRBV11-1|.|TRBJ2-5
CASQGGGIAETQYF
TGTGCCAGCCAGGGTGGAGGGATCGCAGAGACCCAGTACTTC
>TRBV6-5|.|TRBJ2-1
CASRANWVNEQFF
TGTGCCAGCAGAGCGAATTGGGTTAATGAGCAGTTCTTC
>TRBV30|TRBD1|TRBJ2-7
CAWRTGSTYEQYF
TGTGCCTGGAGGACAGGGTCCACCTACGAGCAGTACTTC
>TRBV11-2|TRBD2|TRBJ2-5
CASRPRGGQETQYF
TGTGCCAGCAGACCCCGCGGGGGACAAGAGACCCAGTACTTC
>TRBV5-5|.|TRBJ1-6
CASSRGLVKSPLHF
TGTGCCAGCAGTCGGGGGTTGGTGAAATCACCCCTCCACTTT
>TRBV12-5|TRBD1|TRBJ2-7
CASPSQTGGEIKWQYF
TGTGCTAGCCCCTCCCAGACAGGGGGCGAAATAAAGTGGCAGTACTTC
>TRBV7-8|.|TRBJ2-3
CAGSPRRVTGDGDTQYF
TGTGCCGGCAGCCCTCGGAGGGTCACAGGGGACGGAGATACGCAGTATTTT
>TRBV15|.|TRBJ1-1
CATSIFREMNTEAFF
TGTGCCACCAGCATCTTTCGGGAGATGAACACTGAAGCTTTCTTT
>TRBV30|TRBD2|TRBJ2-3
CAWSLAGASDTQYF
TGTGCCTGGAGTCTAGCGGGGGCGTCAGATACGCAGTATTTT
>TRBV5-8|.|TRBJ2-5
CASRPRLWAIQYF
TGTGCCAGCAGACCACGATTATGGGCGATCCAGTACTTC
>TRBV6-5|TRBD1|TRBJ2-7
CASSSKRTGILYEQYF
TGTGCCAGCAGTTCCAAAAGGACAGGGATTTTATACGAGCAGTACTTC
>TRBV7-9|TRBD2|TRBJ2-3
CASTRGDLTDTQYF
TGTGCCAGCACCCGGGGGGACCTCACAGATACGCAGTATTTT
>TRBV5-1|TRBD1|TRBJ1-3
CASSRGTDSGNTIYF
TGCGCCAGCAGCCGCGGGACAGACTCTGGAAACACCATATATTTT
>TRBV6-5|TRBD1|TRBJ1-4
CASSSGQANEKLFF
TGTGCCAGCAGTTCGGGACAGGCTAATGAAAAACTGTTTTTT
>TRBV5-1|TRBD2|TRBJ2-3
CASSFGTSGGAGTDTQYF
TGCGCCAGCAGCTTTGGGACTAGCGGGGGGGCCGGGACAGATACGCAGTATTTT
>TRBV18|.|TRBJ1-5
CASSPVGEGQPQHF
TGTGCCAGCTCACCAGTGGGGGAGGGTCAGCCCCAGCATTTT
>TRBV5-1|.|TRBJ2-5
CASSLDYQETQYF
TGCGCCAGCAGCTTGGACTATCAAGAGACCCAGTACTTC
>TRBV19|.|TRBJ1-1
CASNGRGQTEAFF
TGTGCCAGTAATGGCAGGGGTCAAACTGAAGCTTTCTTT
>TRBV7-8|TRBD1|TRBJ1-2
CASSLWTGMDGYTF
TGTGCCAGCAGCCTTTGGACAGGGATGGATGGCTACACCTTC
>TRBV30|.|TRBJ1-2
CAWSGRGYGYTF
TGTGCCTGGAGTGGACGGGGGTATGGCTACACCTTC
>TRBV10-3|TRBD1|TRBJ2-1
CAIGGTGYNEQFF
TGTGCCATCGGTGGGACAGGCTACAATGAGCAGTTCTTC
>TRBV7-2|TRBD1|TRBJ2-2
CASSLAVGQIRRGELFF
TGTGCCAGCAGCTTAGCGGTGGGACAGATTAGACGCGGGGAGCTGTTTTTT
>TRBV19|.|TRBJ2-1
CASSLLPWDNEQFF
TGTGCCAGTAGTCTACTACCTTGGGACAATGAGCAGTTCTTC
>TRBV2|.|TRBJ1-2
CASSPGYGYTF
TGTGCCAGCAGCCCGGGCTATGGCTACACCTTC
>TRBV7-9|.|TRBJ2-7
CASSLTGTHEQYF
TGTGCCAGCAGCTTAACAGGGACCCACGAGCAGTACTTC
>TRBV7-6|.|TRBJ2-5
CASSPGETQYF
TGTGCCAGCAGCCCCGGGGAGACCCAGTACTTC
>TRBV9|.|TRBJ1-1
CASSVGWGDFEAFF
TGTGCCAGCAGCGTAGGATGGGGGGATTTTGAAGCTTTCTTT
>TRBV19|.|TRBJ2-3
CASARGGSTDTQYF
TGTGCCAGTGCGCGAGGCGGTAGCACAGATACGCAGTATTTT
>TRBV30|.|TRBJ2-1
CAWSSSSSGNEQFF
TGTGCCTGGAGTTCCTCCTCAAGCGGCAATGAGCAGTTCTTC
>TRBV14|.|TRBJ2-7
CASSHLLQGPEQYF
TGTGCCAGCAGCCATCTACTCCAGGGGCCAGAACAGTACTTC
>TRBV9|TRBD1|TRBJ1-5
CASSVSDRGQPQHF
TGTGCCAGCAGCGTGAGCGACAGGGGCCAGCCCCAGCATTTT
>TRBV2|.|TRBJ2-6
CASRYRVRSGANVLTF
TGTGCCAGCAGGTACAGGGTCCGGTCTGGGGCCAACGTCCTGACTTTC
>TRBV15|.|TRBJ1-5
CATSSRGREPQHF
TGTGCCACCAGCAGCAGGGGACGTGAGCCCCAGCATTTT
>TRBV7-8|TRBD1|TRBJ2-7
CASSQDRAYEQYF
TGTGCCAGCAGCCAGGACAGGGCCTACGAGCAGTACTTC